Shown below are 21 T cell receptor beta chains from a single sample sequenced in a study of tumor-infiltrating lymphocytes in oesophageal squamous cell carcinoma. TCRdb reanalysed the PCR reads using MiXCR and keeps one entry per CDR3 protein. This table holds roughly 14,000 distinct CDR3 sequences, under 70% found once. Input material: esophageal tumor tissue. The origin of the receptors is a female donor with esophageal squamous cell carcinoma.

In this sample, this clonotype turned up once. The gene calls are TRBV12-3 or TRBV12-4 and TRBJ1-1, with 9 bases lining up with TRBD2. Near its end, the DNA agrees better with TRBJ2-1, so the J call may be wrong. This CDR3 is built from 15 residues. The CDR3 protein is CASSLWLAGINEQFF. The CDR3 nucleotides read TGTGCCAGCAGTTTATGGCTAGCGGGAATCAATGAGCAGTTCTTC.

This rearrangement joins TRBV7-9 to TRBJ2-5; TRBD2 matches 10 bases. Gene TRBJ2-1 matches the end of the DNA better, so the J call may be wrong. The CDR3 runs to 19 residues. CDR1 and CDR2 (germline): SEHNR, FQNEAQ (reference sequence). CDR3 nucleotides: TGTGCCAGCAGCCATCCCCGTTCTAGCGGGAGTGATTCCTACAATGAGCAGTTCTTC. This encodes CASSHPRSSGSDSYNEQFF.

This clonotype was detected only a few times. The rearrangement joins TRBV7-2 to TRBJ2-3; D is ambiguous. V shed 1 base and J shed 2 bases, with 10 bases lying between them. The V gene's germline CDR1 is SGHTA and CDR2 FQGNSA. The CDR3 loop spans 15 amino acids. The CDR3, as DNA: TGTGCCAGCAGCTTAGGTCAGGTGGACACAGATACGCAGTATTTT. It codes for CASSLGQVDTDTQYF.

The chain links TRBV6-2 or TRBV6-3 to TRBJ2-5; 12 bases match TRBD2. With 7 bases clipped from V and 11 bases from J, the junction kept 14 bases outside the gene matches. This CDR3 spans 15 amino acids. Germline-derived CDR1 and CDR2 are MNHEY and SVGEGT. The CDR3 here is CASTGLAGLYNEQYF. For the CDR3, the DNA is TGTGCCAGCACTGGACTAGCGGGGTTATACAATGAGCAGTACTTC.

This chain uses TRBV7-6 with TRBJ2-7; D unresolved. The J call may not be correct, given that the DNA end is closer to TRBJ2-1. From germline, CDR1 is SGHVS and CDR2 FNYEAQ. The CDR3 is made up of 14 amino acids. The CDR3 spells CASSLGRSSHEQFF. CDR3 nucleotides: TGTGCCAGCAGCTTAGGTCGGTCATCCCATGAGCAGTTCTTC.

The chain uses TRBV7-1 and TRBJ1-6; D is undetermined. TRBV7-1 has ORF status, its function being uncertain. CDR3 length: 12 amino acids. With 5 bases removed from V and 8 bases from J, the gap between germline ends came to 7 bases. The CDR3 protein is CASSPGDSPLHF. The CDR3 region has the DNA TGTGCCAGCAGCCCCGGTGATTCACCCCTCCACTTT.

As regards this clonotype: This CDR3 is missing its conserved last phenylalanine or tryptophan, likely due to a read error. The DNA is omitted, as the CDR3 cannot be located on it reliably, and the CDR3 follows TCRdb's listing. The genes are TRBV12-5 and TRBJ2-3; the table names TRBD2, a call not compared with the DNA. The CDR3 sequence runs 16 residues, both termini included. Germline CDR1 LGHNT, CDR2 FRNRAP. This chain's CDR3 is CASGLVQENSPLHFGP.

This clonotype has more than one count but fewer than ten. V usage is TRBV10-3 and J usage is TRBJ1-5; 9 bases line up with TRBD1. CDR1 ENHRY and CDR2 SYGVKD come from the germline V gene. The CDR3 has 15 residues. The V segment lost 3 bases and the J segment 4 bases; nucleotides outside the gene matches: 4. The CDR3 DNA reads as TGTGCCATCAGTGAACAGGGGGCTGGAAATCAGCCCCAGCATTTT. Translating gives CAISEQGAGNQPQHF.

This clonotype showed up just a few times. This chain links TRBV7-2 with TRBJ2-5; 16 bases map to TRBD2. V shed 1 base, J shed 5 bases, and the junction held 7 bases outside the gene matches. There are 18 residues in the CDR3. Germline CDR1 reads SGHTA; CDR2 reads FQGNSA. The CDR3 sequence is CASSLGTGLAGGRETQYF. The CDR3 DNA sequence: TGTGCCAGCAGCTTAGGAACGGGACTAGCGGGAGGGAGGGAGACCCAGTACTTC. Supplemented by reference TRBV7-2 and TRBJ2-5, the full variable domain reads GAGVSQSPSNKVTEKGKDVELRCDPISGHTALYWYRQSLGQGLEFLIYFQGNSAPDKSGLPSDRFSAERTGGSVSTLTIQRTQQEDSAVYLCASSLGTGLAGGRETQYFGPGTRLLVL.

This clonotype was counted between two and nine times. The chain recombines TRBV7-3 with TRBJ2-1; weak D call: TRBD1 (6 bases). The DNA end is a closer match to TRBJ2-7, so the J assignment may be wrong. The germline V gene encodes CDR1 SGHTA and CDR2 FQGTGA. The CDR3 is 13 amino acids. The CDR3 DNA reads TGTGCCAGCAGCCCACAGGGTAACTACGAGCAGTACTTC. Residues: CASSPQGNYEQYF.

V is TRBV6-1 and J is TRBJ2-5, with a possible D match to TRBD2 (6 bases). Germline V CDR1 and CDR2: MNHNS, SASEGT. CDR3 length: 12 amino acids. The V gene lost 6 bases and the J gene lost 4 bases, with 9 bases spanning the gap. CDR3 DNA sequence: TGTGCCAGCAGACTAGCCGGAGAGACCCAGTACTTC. The encoded protein is CASRLAGETQYF.

This clonotype was observed a handful of times. The chain is built from TRBV7-3 and TRBJ2-1; TRBD1 or TRBD2 may be the D gene (5 bases each). Trimming cost V 2 bases and J 4 bases, with 18 bases left between them. Germline V lookup: CDR1 SGHTA, CDR2 FQGTGA. This CDR3 is built from 17 residues. Written as DNA, the CDR3 is TGTGCCAGCAGCTTATTCCCCGGGACCCCTATATACAATGAGCAGTTCTTC. Residues: CASSLFPGTPIYNEQFF.

This clonotype was detected once. This rearrangement joins TRBV11-3 to TRBJ2-2; D call uncertain. Per germline, CDR1 SGHNT and CDR2 YENEEA. This CDR3 spans 13 amino acids. The ends were cut back, 5 bases at V and 4 bases at J, with 8 bases in the middle. The CDR3 nucleotides read TGTGCCAGCAGCGCCCACAGCACCGGGGAGCTGTTTTTT. As protein: CASSAHSTGELFF.

This sequence joins TRBV24-1 and TRBJ2-3; 10 bases match TRBD2. Losses at the gene ends were 9 bases for V and 3 bases for J; bases not matched to a gene: 5. CDR3 size: 14 residues. Germline lookup yields CDR1 KGHDR and CDR2 SFDVKD. Written as DNA, the CDR3 is TGTGCCACCCGGGGACTAGCGCAGACAGATACGCAGTATTTT. The encoded protein is CATRGLAQTDTQYF.

This clonotype has ten or more counts. This chain connects TRBV2 to TRBJ1-1; D remains ambiguous. The CDR3 has 12 amino acids. V lost 3 bases and J lost 8, with 10 bases in between. CDR1 and CDR2 from the germline V gene are SNHLY and FYNNEI. CDR3 DNA: TGTGCCAGCAGTGAGACCAGCAGGGAAGCTTTCTTT. Encoded protein: CASSETSREAFF.

This clonotype is labeled medium-sized (0.01 to 0.1%). Given a much more abundant clone one base away, this may be a read error. The chain joins TRBV12-3 or TRBV12-4 to TRBJ2-5; 10 bases map to TRBD2. Trimming cost V 6 bases and J 11 bases; bases outside gene matches: 12. The CDR3 runs 14 residues. The CDR3 coding sequence is TGTGCCAGCAGAGAGAGCGGGAGGGACAATGAGCAGTACTTC. Its protein product is CASRESGRDNEQYF.

This clonotype was recorded a few times. The rearrangement joins TRBV7-9 to TRBJ2-5, with TRBD1 matching 8 bases. The CDR3 extends over 15 amino acids. Unmatched junction bases numbered 5, after V lost 4 bases and J lost 1 base. Germline V CDR1 and CDR2: SEHNR, FQNEAQ (reference sequence). CDR3 sequence (DNA): TGTGCCAGCAGCTACGGACAGGGACCCCAAGAGACCCAGTACTTC. It codes for CASSYGQGPQETQYF.

This clonotype was recorded at least ten times. In nucleotides, the CDR3 is TGTGCCAGCAGCTTTGGACAGGGGGTGTACCAAGAGACCCAGTACTTC. It yields the protein CASSFGQGVYQETQYF. The rearrangement links TRBV5-8 to TRBJ2-5, with 10 bases matching TRBD1. V shed 2 bases and J 0 bases; nucleotides not matched to a gene: 4. This CDR3 has 16 amino acids. Germline CDR1 reads SGHTS; CDR2 reads YDEGEE.

This clonotype has ten or more counts. The V and J genes are TRBV19 and TRBJ1-1, with a weak D call TRBD1 (6 bases). V was cut by 3 bases and J by 1 base, with 12 bases left in between. The CDR3 extends over 15 amino acids. Germline V lookup: CDR1 LNHDA, CDR2 SQIVND (reference sequence). DNA for the CDR3: TGTGCCAGTAGTATGCAGGGGAAAGCGAACACTGAAGCTTTCTTT. Its translation is CASSMQGKANTEAFF.

The rearrangement uses TRBV19 and TRBJ2-1, with unresolved D. The CDR3 totals 13 residues. Germline lookup yields CDR1 LNHDA and CDR2 SQIVND (reference sequence). Trimming left V 3 bases short and J 3 bases short, with 6 bases between. The CDR3 region is CASSIQVYNEQFF. The DNA for the CDR3 is TGTGCCAGTAGTATCCAGGTCTACAATGAGCAGTTCTTC.

The V call is TRBV10-1, the J call TRBJ1-1, with unresolved D. V gave up 6 bases and J gave up 11 bases, with 7 bases separating them. This CDR3 has 9 amino acids. Germline assignment: CDR1 WNHNN and CDR2 SYGVQD (reference sequence). The CDR3 DNA reads as TGCGCCAGCAGCGCACTGGCTTTCTTT. It encodes CASSALAFF.